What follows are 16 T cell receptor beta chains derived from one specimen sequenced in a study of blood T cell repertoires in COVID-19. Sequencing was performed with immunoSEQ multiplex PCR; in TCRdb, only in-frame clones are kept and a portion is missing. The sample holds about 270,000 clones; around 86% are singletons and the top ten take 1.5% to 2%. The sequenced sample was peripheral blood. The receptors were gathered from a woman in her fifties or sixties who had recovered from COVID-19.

The CDR3 region is CASSDPGGGNTEAFF. CDR3 nucleotide sequence: TGCGCCAGCAGCGACCCCGGGGGGGGGAACACTGAAGCTTTCTTT. The chain is built from TRBV5-1 and TRBJ1-1, with D possibly TRBD1 on 5 matching bases. The V and J ends lost 4 bases and 1 base respectively, with 14 bases between them. This CDR3 contains 15 residues. Germline V lookup: CDR1 SGHRS, CDR2 YFSETQ. The full variable domain, rest sourced from reference TRBV5-1 and TRBJ1-1, is KAGVTQTPRYLIKTRGQQVTLSCSPISGHRSVSWYQQTPGQGLQFLFEYFSETQRNKGNFPGRFSGRQFSNSRSEMNVSTLELGDSALYLCASSDPGGGNTEAFFGQGTRLTVV.

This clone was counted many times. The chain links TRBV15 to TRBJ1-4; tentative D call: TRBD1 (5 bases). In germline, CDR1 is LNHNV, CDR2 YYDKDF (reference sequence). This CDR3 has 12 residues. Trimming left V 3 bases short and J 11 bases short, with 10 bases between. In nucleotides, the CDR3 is TGTGCCACCAGCAGGGGGGACTACAAACTGTTTTTT. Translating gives CATSRGDYKLFF.

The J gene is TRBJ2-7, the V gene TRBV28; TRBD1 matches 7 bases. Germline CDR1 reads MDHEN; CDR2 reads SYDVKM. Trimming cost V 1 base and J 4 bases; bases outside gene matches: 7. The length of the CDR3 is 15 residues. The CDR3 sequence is CASSLSGQSIYEQYF. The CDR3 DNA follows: TGTGCCAGCAGTTTATCGGGACAGTCGATTTACGAGCAGTACTTC.

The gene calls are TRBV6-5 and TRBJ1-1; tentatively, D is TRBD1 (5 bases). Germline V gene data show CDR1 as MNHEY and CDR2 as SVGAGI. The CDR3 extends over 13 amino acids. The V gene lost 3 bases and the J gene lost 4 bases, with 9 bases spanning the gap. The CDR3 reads CASSYPGGTEAFF. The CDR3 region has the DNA TGTGCCAGCAGTTATCCCGGGGGCACTGAAGCTTTCTTT.

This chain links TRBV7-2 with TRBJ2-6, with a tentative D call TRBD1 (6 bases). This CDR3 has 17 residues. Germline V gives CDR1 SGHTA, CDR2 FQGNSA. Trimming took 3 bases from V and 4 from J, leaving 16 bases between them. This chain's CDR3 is CASSFNRVSKGANVLTF. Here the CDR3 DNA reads TGTGCCAGCAGCTTTAACAGGGTATCGAAAGGGGCCAACGTCCTGACTTTC.

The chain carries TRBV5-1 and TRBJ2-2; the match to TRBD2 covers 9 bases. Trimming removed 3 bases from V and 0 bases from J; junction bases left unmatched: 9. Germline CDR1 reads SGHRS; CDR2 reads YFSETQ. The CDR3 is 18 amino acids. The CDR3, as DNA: TGCGCCAGCAGCTCCATCCGAGGCGGGGGGGCGAACACCGGGGAGCTGTTTTTT. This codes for CASSSIRGGGANTGELFF.

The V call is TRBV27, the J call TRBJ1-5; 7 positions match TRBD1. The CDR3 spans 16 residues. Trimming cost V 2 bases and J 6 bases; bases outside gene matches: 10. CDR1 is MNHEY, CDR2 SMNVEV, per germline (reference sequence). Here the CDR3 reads CASSLGTDSSSQPQHF. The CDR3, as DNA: TGTGCCAGCAGTTTAGGGACAGATTCCTCCAGTCAGCCCCAGCATTTT.

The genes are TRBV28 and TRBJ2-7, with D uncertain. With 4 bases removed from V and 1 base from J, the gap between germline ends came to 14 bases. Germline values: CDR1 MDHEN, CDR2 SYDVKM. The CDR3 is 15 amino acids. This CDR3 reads CASSSTPQTSYEQYF. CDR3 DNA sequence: TGTGCCAGCAGTTCTACACCACAGACATCCTACGAGCAGTACTTC.

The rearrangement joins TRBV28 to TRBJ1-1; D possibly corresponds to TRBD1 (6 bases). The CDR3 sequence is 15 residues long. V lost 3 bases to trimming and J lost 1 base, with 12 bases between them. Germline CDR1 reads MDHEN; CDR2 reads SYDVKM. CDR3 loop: CASSFQGQANTEAFF. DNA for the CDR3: TGTGCCAGCAGTTTCCAGGGACAAGCGAACACTGAAGCTTTCTTT.

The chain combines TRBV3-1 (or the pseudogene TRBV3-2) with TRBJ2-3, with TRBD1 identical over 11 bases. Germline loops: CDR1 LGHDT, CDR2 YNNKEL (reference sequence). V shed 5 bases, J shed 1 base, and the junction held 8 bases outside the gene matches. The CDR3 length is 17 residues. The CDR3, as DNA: TGTGCCAGCAGCGGCCGGGACAGGGGGAGGGGCACAGATACGCAGTATTTT. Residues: CASSGRDRGRGTDTQYF.

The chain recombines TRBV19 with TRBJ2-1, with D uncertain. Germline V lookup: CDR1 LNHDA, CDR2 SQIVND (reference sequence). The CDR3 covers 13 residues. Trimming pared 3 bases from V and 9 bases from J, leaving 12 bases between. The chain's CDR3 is CASSIQIQFEQFF. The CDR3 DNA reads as TGTGCCAGTAGTATTCAGATCCAGTTTGAGCAGTTCTTC.

CDR3 DNA: TGTGCCAGCAGCCCCTCCGCCACACCTAACACTGAAGCTTTCTTT. Its translation: CASSPSATPNTEAFF. The V call is TRBV7-9, the J call TRBJ1-1; D remains ambiguous. The CDR3 runs 15 residues. CDR1 is SEHNR and CDR2 is FQNEAQ in the germline V gene (reference sequence). V dropped 5 bases and J dropped 2 bases, with 15 bases sitting between them.

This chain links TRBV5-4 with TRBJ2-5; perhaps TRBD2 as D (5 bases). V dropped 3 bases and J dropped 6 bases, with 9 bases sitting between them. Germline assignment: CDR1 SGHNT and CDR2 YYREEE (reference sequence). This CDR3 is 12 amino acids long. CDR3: CASSSEGKTQYF. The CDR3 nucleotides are TGTGCCAGCAGCTCCGAGGGAAAGACCCAGTACTTC. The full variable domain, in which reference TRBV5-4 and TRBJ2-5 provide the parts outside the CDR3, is ETGVTQSPTHLIKTRGQQVTLRCSSQSGHNTVSWYQQALGQGPQFIFQYYREEENGRGNFPPRFSGLQFPNYSSELNVNALELDDSALYLCASSSEGKTQYFGPGTRLLVL.

This CDR3 reads CASGASGRYEQYF. The CDR3 DNA reads as TGTGCCTCAGGAGCTAGCGGGCGATACGAGCAGTACTTC. The V gene is TRBV6-5, the J gene TRBJ2-7; 8 nucleotides agree with TRBD2. Germline V gene sequence: CDR1 MNHEY, CDR2 SVGAGI. The junction had 10 bases not matched to a gene; V was cut back by 11 bases and J by 4 bases. The CDR3 is 13 residues long.

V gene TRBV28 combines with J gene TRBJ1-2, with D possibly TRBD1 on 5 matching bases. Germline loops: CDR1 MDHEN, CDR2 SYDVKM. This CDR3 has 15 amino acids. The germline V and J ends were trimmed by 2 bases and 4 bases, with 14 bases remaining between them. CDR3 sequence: CASSLSRGRAYGYTF. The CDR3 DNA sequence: TGTGCCAGCAGTTTAAGCCGGGGGAGGGCCTATGGCTACACCTTC.

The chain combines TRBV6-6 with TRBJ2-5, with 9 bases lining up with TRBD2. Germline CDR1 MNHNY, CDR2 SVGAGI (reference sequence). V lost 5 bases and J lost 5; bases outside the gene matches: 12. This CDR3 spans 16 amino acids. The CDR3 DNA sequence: TGTGCCAGCAGTACCGGGCGGCGGGGGGGCCGGGAGACCCAGTACTTC. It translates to CASSTGRRGGRETQYF.